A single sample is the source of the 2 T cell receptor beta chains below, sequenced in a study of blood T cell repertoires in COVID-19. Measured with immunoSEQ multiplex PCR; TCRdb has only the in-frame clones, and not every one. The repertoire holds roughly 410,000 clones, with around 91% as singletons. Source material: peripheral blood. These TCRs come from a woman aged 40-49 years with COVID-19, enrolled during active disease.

Here the CDR3 DNA reads TGTGCCACCAGCAGAGTAGTGAACTACGAGCAGTACTTC. The encoded protein is CATSRVVNYEQYF. The V call is TRBV15, the J call TRBJ2-7; D gene ambiguous. CDR3 length equals 13 residues. CDR1 LNHNV and CDR2 YYDKDF come from the germline V gene (reference sequence). Trimming took off 1 base at V and 3 bases at J, with 7 bases between the two ends. Variable domain in full (rest from reference TRBV15 and TRBJ2-7): DAMVIQNPRYQVTQFGKPVTLSCSQTLNHNVMYWYQQKSSQAPKLLFHYYDKDFNNEADTPDNFQSRRPNTSFCFLDIRSPGLGDTAMYLCATSRVVNYEQYFGPGTRLTVT.

CDR3 residues: CASSQSPGSFSGNTIYF. CDR3 nucleotide sequence: TGCGCCAGCAGCCAAAGCCCAGGATCTTTCTCTGGAAACACCATATATTTT. The chain recombines TRBV4-1 with TRBJ1-3; D is ambiguous. CDR1 MGHRA and CDR2 YSYEKL come from the germline V gene. This CDR3 has 17 residues. V was cut by 2 bases and J by 0 bases, with 14 bases left in between.